This T cell receptor beta chain was documented in a study of T-cell reconstitution after alpha-beta-depleted transplantation in children. CDR3 length: 18 residues. With V trimmed by 4 bases and J by 5 bases, 14 bases remained unmatched. Germline lookup yields CDR1 SGHTA and CDR2 FQGNSA. The library targeted TCRbeta and was prepared with unique molecular identifiers. One entry per CDR3 protein, called by TCRdb with MiXCR from the PCR reads. The sample shows 500,000 to 750,000 distinct CDR3 sequences, roughly 13% of them seen only once. This clonotype was found a few times. This rearrangement joins TRBV7-2 to TRBJ2-7; 13 bases match TRBD2. The TCR sequence derives from a male patient younger than 18 who had a stem cell transplant for acute myeloid leukemia, so the T cells may come from the graft donor. Here the sequenced sample was PBMCs, mostly from graft donor cells, taken 360 days after TCRalphabeta/CD19-depleted stem cell transplant. The CDR3 sequence is CASSSPITSGRAGHEQYF. The CDR3 DNA reads as TGTGCCAGCAGCTCCCCTATCACTAGCGGGAGGGCCGGGCACGAGCAGTACTTC. Full variable domain (missing parts from reference TRBV7-2 and TRBJ2-7): GAGVSQSPSNKVTEKGKDVELRCDPISGHTALYWYRQSLGQGLEFLIYFQGNSAPDKSGLPSDRFSAERTGGSVSTLTIQRTQQEDSAVYLCASSSPITSGRAGHEQYFGPGTRLTVT.